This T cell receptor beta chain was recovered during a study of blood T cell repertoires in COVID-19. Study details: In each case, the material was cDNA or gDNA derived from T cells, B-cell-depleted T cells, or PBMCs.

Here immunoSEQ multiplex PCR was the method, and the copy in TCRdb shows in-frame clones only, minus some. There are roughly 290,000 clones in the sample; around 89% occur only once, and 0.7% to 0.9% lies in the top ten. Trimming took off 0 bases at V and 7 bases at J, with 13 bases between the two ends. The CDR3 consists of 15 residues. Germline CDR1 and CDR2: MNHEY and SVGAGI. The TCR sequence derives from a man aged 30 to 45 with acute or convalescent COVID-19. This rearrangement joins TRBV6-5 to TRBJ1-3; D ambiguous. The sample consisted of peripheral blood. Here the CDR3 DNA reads TGTGCCAGCAGTTACTCGTCAGACACCCGGAACACCATATATTTT. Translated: CASSYSSDTRNTIYF.